This TCR beta chain was observed in a study of T-cell reconstitution after alpha-beta-depleted transplantation in children listed by TCRdb under 2016. For context, the study as a whole: The study quantitatively tracked T-cell immune reconstitution after TCRalphabeta/CD19-depleted allogeneic hematopoietic cell transplantation in children using TCR repertoire profiling.

Measured from the cysteine to the phenylalanine, the CDR3 is 14 residues long. Only the CDR3 DNA stays, 42 bases, in frame from base 1. Reading the germline V gene gives CDR1 SNHLY and CDR2 FYNNEI. V is clipped by 3 bases and J by 6 bases, and the sequence between their germline boundaries is 11 bases long. About this clonotype: No cognate antigen has been identified for it. Per-base quality was not reported, and no clone a single base away is much larger than it.

To prepare the library, PCR was applied. Sequenced on an Illumina HiSeq 2500. To normalize quantification of the TCRbeta repertoire, the TCR libraries were built with molecular barcoding that relied on unique molecular identifiers. The public sequencing data were trimmed at Q25 with fastp and processed into clonotypes with MiXCR by TCRdb, which kept only in-frame beta chains. Rows are combined by CDR3 protein, so each entry shows the most common genes and DNA. The sample table lists around 370,000 distinct CDR3 sequences, around a tenth of them with a count of one. 2% to 3% of the sample comes from the top ten.

Recombination connected TRBV2 to TRBJ1-4; a weak D assignment points to TRBD1 (5 bases agree). The sequences come from PBMCs from the stem cell graft donor, collected from the stem cell graft. The TCR sequence derives from a human donor who donated a stem cell graft to a child with acute lymphoblastic leukemia. The DNA sequence follows: TGTGCCAGCAGTGACGGGGGGGTTTATGAAAAACTGTTTTTT. This is translated as CASSDGGVYEKLFF.